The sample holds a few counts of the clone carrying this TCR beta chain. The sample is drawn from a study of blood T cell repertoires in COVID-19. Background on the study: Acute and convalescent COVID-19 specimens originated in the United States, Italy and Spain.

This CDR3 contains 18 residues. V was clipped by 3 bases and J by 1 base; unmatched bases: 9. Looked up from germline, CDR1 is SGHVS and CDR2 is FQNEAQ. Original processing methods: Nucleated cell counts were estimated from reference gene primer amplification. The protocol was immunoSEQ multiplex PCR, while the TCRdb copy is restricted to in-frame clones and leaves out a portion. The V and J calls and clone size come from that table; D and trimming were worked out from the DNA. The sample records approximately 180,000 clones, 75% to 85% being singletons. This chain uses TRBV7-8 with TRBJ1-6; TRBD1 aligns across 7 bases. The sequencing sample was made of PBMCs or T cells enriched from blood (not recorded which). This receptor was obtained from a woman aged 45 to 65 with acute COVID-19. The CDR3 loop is CASSFGTVRISYNSPLHF. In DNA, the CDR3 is TGTGCCAGCAGCTTCGGGACAGTTCGTATATCCTATAATTCACCCCTCCACTTT. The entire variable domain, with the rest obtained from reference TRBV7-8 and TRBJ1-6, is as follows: GAGVSQSPRYKVAKRGQDVALRCDPISGHVSLFWYQQALGQGPEFLTYFQNEAQLDKSGLPSDRFFAERPEGSVSTLKIQRTQQEDSAVYLCASSFGTVRISYNSPLHFGNGTRLTVT.